The sequence of this TCR beta chain was determined in a study of post-analysis software for immune sequencing data. The study's findings and limits: Roughly five TRBV segments appeared more often in patients than in controls, and TRBV5-6, TRBV5-1 and TRBV20-1 were among these.

Unique molecular identifiers were built into the TCR beta cDNA libraries. MiXCR was run by TCRdb on the PCR reads, yielding one entry per CDR3 protein. The sample shows 800,000 to 950,000 distinct CDR3 sequences, approximately 53% of them seen only once. About this clonotype itself: Its target is unknown.

Germline values: CDR1 MNHNS, CDR2 SASEGT. The ends lost 5 bases at V and 4 bases at J; junction bases unmatched: 11. The CDR3 has 16 amino acids. The origin of this receptor is a girl aged 5-17 years with multiple sclerosis. The sample comprised blood. The chain carries TRBV6-1 and TRBJ2-5, with 9 bases fitting TRBD2. The CDR3 region is CASSRVDSGGGETQYF. The CDR3 DNA reads as TGTGCCAGCAGTCGGGTGGATAGCGGGGGAGGAGAGACCCAGTACTTC.